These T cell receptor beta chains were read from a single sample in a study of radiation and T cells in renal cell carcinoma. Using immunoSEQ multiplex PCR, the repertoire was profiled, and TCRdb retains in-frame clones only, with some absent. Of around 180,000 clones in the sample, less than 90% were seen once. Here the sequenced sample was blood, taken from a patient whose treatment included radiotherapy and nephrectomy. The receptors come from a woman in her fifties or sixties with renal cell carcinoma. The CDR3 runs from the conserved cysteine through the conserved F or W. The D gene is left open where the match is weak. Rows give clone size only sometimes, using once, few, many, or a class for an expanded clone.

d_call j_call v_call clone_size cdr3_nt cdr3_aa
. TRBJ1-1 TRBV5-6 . TGTGCCAGCAGCTTGAACAGACGCTGGAACACTGAAGCTTTCTTT CASSLNRRWNTEAFF
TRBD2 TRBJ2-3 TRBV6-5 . TGTGCCAGCAGTTACTCAACGGGGGGGGCATATACGCAGTATTTT CASSYSTGGAYTQYF
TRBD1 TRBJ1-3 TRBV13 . TGTGCCAGCAGCTCCTCACAGGGGAATCGGGGAAACACCATATATTTT CASSSSQGNRGNTIYF
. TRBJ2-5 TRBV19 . TGTGCCAGTGGGGGGGAGACCCAGTACTTC CASGGETQYF
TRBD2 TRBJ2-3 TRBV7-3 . TGTGCCAGCAGCCGGACTAGCGGGGGGACGAGCACAGATACGCAGTATTTT CASSRTSGGTSTDTQYF
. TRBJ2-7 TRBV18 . TGTGCCAGCGAAGGGGGGAGCTACGAGCAGTACTTC CASEGGSYEQYF
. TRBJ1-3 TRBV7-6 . TGTGCCAGCAGCTTGGCTCAAGCATCTGAGTCTGGAAACACCATATATTTT CASSLAQASESGNTIYF
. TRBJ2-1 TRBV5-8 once TGTGCCAGCAGCCCCTTTGGACAGTTCGTGAACAATGAGCAGTTCTTC CASSPFGQFVNNEQFF
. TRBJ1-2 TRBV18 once TGTGCCAGCTCCGACACCCTACAGGCGAACTATGGCTACACCTTC CASSDTLQANYGYTF
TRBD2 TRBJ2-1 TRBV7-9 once TGTGCCAGCAGCCCCTCCCTCCTAGCGGGGGGAAACAATGAGCAGTTCTTC CASSPSLLAGGNNEQFF
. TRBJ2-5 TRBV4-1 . TGCGCCAGCAGCCAAGTTGGGCGGGTAGCGGATAACTCGGAGACCCAGTACTTC CASSQVGRVADNSETQYF
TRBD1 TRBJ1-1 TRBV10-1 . TGCGCCAGCAGTGAGGCAGGGGGTGGCACTGAAGCTTTCTTT CASSEAGGGTEAFF
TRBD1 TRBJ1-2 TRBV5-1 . TGCGCCAGCAGCTTAGACCCACCACAGGGGAATGGCTACACCTTC CASSLDPPQGNGYTF
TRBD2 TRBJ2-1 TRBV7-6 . TGTGCCAGCAGCCTAATCGGGACTAGCGGGGGGTACTATTACAATGAGCAGTTCTTC CASSLIGTSGGYYYNEQFF
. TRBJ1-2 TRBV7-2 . TGTGCCAGCGGCCCGGGGGGGCGCAAAAACTATGGCTACACCTTC CASGPGGRKNYGYTF
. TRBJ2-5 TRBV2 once TGTGCCAGCAGTGAACCAGTGACCCAAGAGACCCAGTACTTC CASSEPVTQETQYF
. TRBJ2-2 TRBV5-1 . TGCGCCAGCAGCTTAGGTGGAGAGAACACCGGGGAGCTGTTTTTT CASSLGGENTGELFF
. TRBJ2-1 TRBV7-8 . TGTGCCAGCAGCCCGGGAAACAATGAGCAGTTCTTC CASSPGNNEQFF
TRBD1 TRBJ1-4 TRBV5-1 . TGCGCCAGCAGCTTCCAAACCGGGACAGATAATGAAAAACTGTTTTTT CASSFQTGTDNEKLFF
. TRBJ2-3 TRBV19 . TGTGCCAGTAGTATACGAGGAGTCACAGATACGCAGTATTTT CASSIRGVTDTQYF
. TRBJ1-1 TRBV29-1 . TGCAGCGGCATTTTTACACCGAACACTGAAGCTTTCTTT CSGIFTPNTEAFF
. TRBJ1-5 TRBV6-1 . TGTGCCAGCAGTGAAAACGGGGCCCGTAGCAATCAGCCCCAGCATTTT CASSENGARSNQPQHF
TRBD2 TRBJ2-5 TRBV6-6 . TGTGCCAGCAGTTACTCGGCGGGGGGTTCCCAAGAGACCCAGTACTTC CASSYSAGGSQETQYF
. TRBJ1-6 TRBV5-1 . TGCGCCAGCTCGGAGGGGGATCCCGATTCACCCCTCCACTTT CASSEGDPDSPLHF
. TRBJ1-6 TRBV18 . TGTGCCAGCTCACCCGATGGTTCTAATTCACCCCTCCACTTT CASSPDGSNSPLHF
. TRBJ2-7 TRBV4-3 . TGCGCCAGCAGCCAAGATGGGACGGGGTCCTACGAGCAGTACTTC CASSQDGTGSYEQYF
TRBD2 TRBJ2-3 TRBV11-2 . TGTGCCAGCAGCTCTAATGGGGGCGAAGCGGGGGTATTGGCAGATACGCAGTATTTT CASSSNGGEAGVLADTQYF
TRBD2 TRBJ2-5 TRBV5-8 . TGTGCCAGCAGCTCCGGGACTAGCGGGGAGCAAGAGACCCAGTACTTC CASSSGTSGEQETQYF
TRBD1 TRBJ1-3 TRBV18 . TGTGCCAGCTCCCTCACACAGGGGGTCTCTGGAAACACCATATATTTT CASSLTQGVSGNTIYF
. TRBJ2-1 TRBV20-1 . TGCAGTGCCATTACAGGGTATGAGCAGTTCTTC CSAITGYEQFF
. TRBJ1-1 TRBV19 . TGTGCCAGTAGCCTTCCCACAGGGAGTCCTGAAGCTTTCTTT CASSLPTGSPEAFF
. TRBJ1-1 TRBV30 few TGTGCCTGGAGTTTTCGTCACACTGAAGCTTTCTTT CAWSFRHTEAFF
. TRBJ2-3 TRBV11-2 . TGTGCCAGCAGTTCCGAGGCCACGAGCACAGATACGCAGTATTTT CASSSEATSTDTQYF
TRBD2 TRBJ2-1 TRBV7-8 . TGTGCCAGCAGCTTAGAAGGGACTAGCGTAGCCTACAATGAGCAGTTCTTC CASSLEGTSVAYNEQFF
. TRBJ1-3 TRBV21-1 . TGTGCCAGCAGCAACTTAAAAGGGAACTCTGGAAACACCATATATTTT CASSNLKGNSGNTIYF
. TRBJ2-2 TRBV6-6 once TGTGCCAGCAGTTCCAGCACCGGGGAGCTGTTTTTT CASSSSTGELFF
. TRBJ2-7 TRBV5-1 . TGCGCCAGCAGTTTAATGGGCGTACCCTACGAGCAGTACTTC CASSLMGVPYEQYF
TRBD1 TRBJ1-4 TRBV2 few TGTGCCAGCAGGGAACATCGGACAGGGTTTAATGAAAAACTGTTTTTT CASREHRTGFNEKLFF
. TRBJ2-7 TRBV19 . TGTGCCAGTAGTATATCTATGCAGGGGATGTACGAGCAGTACTTC CASSISMQGMYEQYF
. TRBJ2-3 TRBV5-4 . TGTGCCAGCAGCTTGAATCACGGCGGGGTGGGAGATACGCAGTATTTT CASSLNHGGVGDTQYF
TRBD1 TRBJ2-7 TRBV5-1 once TGCGCCAGCAGCTTTACAGGGGGTAACTACGAGCAGTACTTC CASSFTGGNYEQYF
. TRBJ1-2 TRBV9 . TGTGCCAGCAGCGTAGGCAGGGCTTATGGCTACACCTTC CASSVGRAYGYTF
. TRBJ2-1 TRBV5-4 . TGTGCCAGCAGCTCCCCAGGCCGGTACAATGAGCAGTTCTTC CASSSPGRYNEQFF
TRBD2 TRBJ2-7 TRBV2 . TGTGCCAGCAGTGAGTGGCTAGCGGGGGTCTCCTACGAGCAGTACTTC CASSEWLAGVSYEQYF
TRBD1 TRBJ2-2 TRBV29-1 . TGCAGCGTTGACGGACAGGGTGCCGGGGAGCTGTTTTTT CSVDGQGAGELFF
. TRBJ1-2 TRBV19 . TGTGCCAGTAGTCCTCGTAACTATGGCTACACCTTC CASSPRNYGYTF
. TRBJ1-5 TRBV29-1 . TGCAGCGTTGAAGATACTCTCGGATTCCGTTACAATCAGCCCCAGCATTTT CSVEDTLGFRYNQPQHF
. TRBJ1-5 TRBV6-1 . TGTGCCGTCCAGACAGATAGCAATCAGCCCCAGCATTTT CAVQTDSNQPQHF
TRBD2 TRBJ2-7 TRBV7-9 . TGTGCCAGCAGCTTGCACCGCGGGGGGAGCTCCTACGAGCAGTACTTC CASSLHRGGSSYEQYF
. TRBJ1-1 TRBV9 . TGTGCCAGCAGCGCCCAACCCGGGGGGAACACTGAAGCTTTCTTT CASSAQPGGNTEAFF
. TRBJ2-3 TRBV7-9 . TGTGCCAGCAGCTTAGGGCCCCAGAAATTCACAGATACGCAGTATTTT CASSLGPQKFTDTQYF
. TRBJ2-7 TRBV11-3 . TGTGCCAGCAGCTTAGGACACATAATAATCTACGAGCAGTACTTC CASSLGHIIIYEQYF
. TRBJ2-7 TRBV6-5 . . CASSSSFSLIEQYF
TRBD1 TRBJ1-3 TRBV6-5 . TGTGCCAGCAGCCGTACAGGGGAAGCGGGAAACACCATATATTTT CASSRTGEAGNTIYF